The 17 T cell receptor beta chains below come from one sample, sequenced in a study of T cells of healthy individuals. TCRdb analysed the 5' RACE reads with MiXCR anew, one entry per CDR3 protein. The sample lists 90,000 to 100,000 distinct CDR3 sequences, 15% to 20% occurring once. The receptor source for this set is a human donor in good health.

This clonotype was found many times. J is TRBJ2-3 and V is TRBV4-3; D is possibly TRBD2 (6 bases). The germline V gene encodes CDR1 LGHNA and CDR2 YSLEER. The V end was cut by 1 base, the J end by 6 bases, with 23 bases between. The CDR3 spans 18 residues. Here the CDR3 DNA reads TGCGCCAGCAGCCAAGTCAGAGACACCGGGACTGACCCCGATACGCAGTATTTT. It translates to CASSQVRDTGTDPDTQYF.

This clonotype was observed a few times. V is TRBV5-5 and J is TRBJ2-6; unclear D gene. Deletions cut 1 base from V and 4 bases from J, with 9 bases between. The CDR3 extends over 15 amino acids. Germline CDR1 is SGHKS and CDR2 is YYEKEE (reference sequence). CDR3 bases: TGTGCCAGCAGCTTGTCGTGGCTCGGGGCCAACGTCCTGACTTTC. Protein sequence: CASSLSWLGANVLTF.

This clonotype appeared a few times. J is TRBJ2-3 and V is TRBV9; possible D gene TRBD1, 5 bases. Germline assignment: CDR1 SGDLS and CDR2 YYNGEE. V gave up 1 base and J gave up 1 base, with 7 bases separating them. The CDR3 is 14 residues long. Here the CDR3 reads CASSVIQGTDTQYF. For the CDR3, the DNA is TGTGCCAGCAGCGTAATACAGGGCACAGATACGCAGTATTTT.

This clonotype was picked up many times. This chain connects TRBV5-1 to TRBJ2-7, with a tentative D call TRBD2 (5 bases). Germline CDR1 SGHRS, CDR2 YFSETQ. Trimming left V 0 bases short and J 2 bases short, with 9 bases between. This CDR3 has 14 residues. The CDR3 loop is CASSLARGTYEQYF. DNA of the CDR3: TGCGCCAGCAGCTTGGCCCGAGGGACCTACGAGCAGTACTTC. Full variable domain (remainder filled in from reference TRBV5-1 and TRBJ2-7): KAGVTQTPRYLIKTRGQQVTLSCSPISGHRSVSWYQQTPGQGLQFLFEYFSETQRNKGNFPGRFSGRQFSNSRSEMNVSTLELGDSALYLCASSLARGTYEQYFGPGTRLTVT.

There are many counts of this clonotype. This rearrangement joins TRBV20-1 to TRBJ2-3; D may match TRBD1 or TRBD2 (5 bases each). The V end was cut by 7 bases, the J end by 1 base, with 12 bases between. This CDR3 comprises 13 residues. The germline V gene has CDR1 DFQATT and CDR2 SNEGSKA (reference sequence). The CDR3 region has the DNA TGCAGTGTTCGGGACCATCGCACAGATACGCAGTATTTT. This gives the protein CSVRDHRTDTQYF.

This clonotype was observed a handful of times. The V and J genes are TRBV28 and TRBJ1-1; unclear D gene. The CDR3 extends over 14 amino acids. Germline values: CDR1 MDHEN, CDR2 SYDVKM. V lost 5 bases and J lost 4, with 14 bases in between. The CDR3 region is CASSERTFGTEAFF. The CDR3 DNA sequence: TGTGCCAGCAGTGAAAGGACCTTTGGCACTGAAGCTTTCTTT.

The chain combines TRBV14 with TRBJ1-1; no clear D. This CDR3 region has 15 residues. V lost 1 base, J lost 4 bases, and 13 bases lay in between. Germline values: CDR1 SGHDN, CDR2 FVKESK. The CDR3 DNA follows: TGTGCCAGCAGCCAAGTTTTAGGGAAGGGCACTGAAGCTTTCTTT. It translates to CASSQVLGKGTEAFF.

This chain connects TRBV9 to TRBJ2-1, with D perhaps given as TRBD1 or TRBD2 (6 bases each). The CDR3 has 15 residues. Trimming cost V 3 bases and J 0 bases, with 10 bases left between them. Germline V gene lookup returns CDR1 SGDLS and CDR2 YYNGEE. CDR3 bases: TGTGCCAGCAGCGCGGGGGCGAGCTCCTACAATGAGCAGTTCTTC. It yields the protein CASSAGASSYNEQFF.

The sample holds a few counts of this clonotype. The V gene is TRBV28, the J gene TRBJ1-1, with D tentatively TRBD1 (5 bases). The CDR3 extends over 15 amino acids. Germline assignment: CDR1 MDHEN and CDR2 SYDVKM. V was shortened by 7 bases and J by 2 bases, with 17 bases between the two germline ends. The CDR3 loop reads CASTPPGLTNTEAFF. In nucleotides, the CDR3 is TGTGCCAGCACCCCACCAGGGCTCACCAACACTGAAGCTTTCTTT.

J is TRBJ1-4 and V is TRBV4-2; D gene unclear. Looked up from germline, CDR1 is LGHNA and CDR2 is YNFKEQ. CDR3 length: 13 amino acids. With 0 bases removed from V and 8 bases from J, the gap between germline ends came to 7 bases. The CDR3 DNA follows: TGTGCCAGCAGCCAAGAACGGTGGGAAAAACTGTTTTTT. This gives the protein CASSQERWEKLFF.

This chain links TRBV6-5 with TRBJ1-6; 7 bases map to TRBD1. The junction had 11 bases not matched to a gene; V was cut back by 6 bases and J by 9 bases. Germline V lookup: CDR1 MNHEY, CDR2 SVGAGI. The CDR3 runs 15 residues. CDR3 sequence reads: CASRLRDSRGSPLHF. Here the CDR3 DNA reads TGTGCCAGCAGGCTCCGGGACAGCAGGGGTTCACCCCTCCACTTT.

J is TRBJ2-7 and V is TRBV28; unclear D gene. CDR1 and CDR2 from the germline V gene are MDHEN and SYDVKM. The CDR3 runs to 14 residues. The V and J ends lost 10 bases and 3 bases respectively, with 19 bases between them. As DNA, the CDR3 is TGTGCCACCAGGTCCCTCGAAGTGGGCTACGAGCAGTACTTC. Amino acid sequence: CATRSLEVGYEQYF.

This clonotype came up many times. This rearrangement joins TRBV20-1 to TRBJ2-7, with 8 bases that match TRBD1. The CDR3 loop spans 12 amino acids. CDR1 is DFQATT and CDR2 is SNEGSKA in the germline V gene (reference sequence). V lost 8 bases and J lost 2; bases outside the gene matches: 5. CDR3 residues: CSKTGEAYEQYF. CDR3 coding DNA: TGCAGTAAGACAGGGGAGGCCTACGAGCAGTACTTC.

In its sample, this clonotype was seen many times. The V gene is TRBV20-1, the J gene TRBJ2-1; D is possibly TRBD1 or TRBD2 (5 bases each). V lost 3 bases and J lost 4, with 22 bases in between. Germline loops: CDR1 DFQATT, CDR2 SNEGSKA (reference sequence). The CDR3 spans 17 residues. The CDR3 DNA reads as TGCAGTGCTAGTTCCCTCCTGACCGGGACCAAGTACAATGAGCAGTTCTTC. Amino acids: CSASSLLTGTKYNEQFF.

This clonotype has a count of ten or more. V is TRBV13 and J is TRBJ2-7; D is possibly TRBD2 (5 bases). The CDR3 length is 13 residues. Looked up from germline, CDR1 is PRHDT and CDR2 is FYEKMQ (reference sequence). V lost 5 bases to trimming and J lost 5 bases, with 13 bases between them. The CDR3 DNA follows: TGTGCCAGCAGCCTAAGGACTGGAGACGAGCAGTACTTC. Translated: CASSLRTGDEQYF.

This clonotype was seen a few times. This sequence joins TRBV7-2 and TRBJ2-1, with D tentatively TRBD1 (5 bases). Per germline, CDR1 SGHTA and CDR2 FQGNSA. The V gene lost 1 base and the J gene lost 10 bases, with 11 bases spanning the gap. There are 13 residues in the CDR3. The CDR3 sequence: CASSLGQKLEQFF. CDR3 sequence (DNA): TGTGCCAGCAGCTTAGGACAGAAGCTAGAGCAGTTCTTC.

The chain combines TRBV7-6 with TRBJ2-2; no clear D gene. Trimming cost V 5 bases and J 4 bases, with 14 bases left between them. In germline, CDR1 is SGHVS, CDR2 FNYEAQ. This CDR3 is built from 15 residues. CDR3: CASSPTPRRTGELFF. The CDR3, as DNA: TGTGCCAGCAGCCCAACCCCCCGGCGCACCGGGGAGCTGTTTTTT.